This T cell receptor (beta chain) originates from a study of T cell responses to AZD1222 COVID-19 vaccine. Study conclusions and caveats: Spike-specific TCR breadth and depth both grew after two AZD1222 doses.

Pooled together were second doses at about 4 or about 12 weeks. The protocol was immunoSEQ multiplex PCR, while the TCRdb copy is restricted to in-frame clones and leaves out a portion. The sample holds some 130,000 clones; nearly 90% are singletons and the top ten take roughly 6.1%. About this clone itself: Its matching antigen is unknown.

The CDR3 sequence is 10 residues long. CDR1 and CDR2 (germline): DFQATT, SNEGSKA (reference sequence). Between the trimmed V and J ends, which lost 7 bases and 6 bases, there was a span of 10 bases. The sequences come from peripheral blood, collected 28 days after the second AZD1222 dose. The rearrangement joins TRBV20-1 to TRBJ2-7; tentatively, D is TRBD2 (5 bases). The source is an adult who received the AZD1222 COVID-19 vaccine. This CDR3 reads CSVGRVEQYF. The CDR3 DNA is TGCAGTGTAGGGCGGGTCGAGCAGTACTTC.